This T cell receptor (beta chain) comes out of a study of cytotoxic CD8 clonotypes in ibrutinib-treated CLL. Germline V gene data show CDR1 as LNHDA and CDR2 as SQIVND (reference sequence). Germline trimming cut 3 bases from V and 2 bases from J; bases unmatched to any gene: 5. This CDR3 spans 17 amino acids. Sequencing was performed with immunoSEQ multiplex PCR; in TCRdb, only in-frame clones are kept and a portion is missing. The sample includes about 45,000 clones, 65% to 70% of them seen just once. The receptor's source is a human donor with chronic lymphocytic leukemia. The sample here was PBMCs, taken after 24 months of ibrutinib treatment. The chain has TRBV19 and TRBJ1-5; 12 nucleotides agree with TRBD1. The CDR3 spells CASSMGQGAVGNQPQHF. The CDR3 nucleotides are TGTGCCAGTAGTATGGGACAGGGGGCGGTTGGCAATCAGCCCCAGCATTTT.